The 7 T cell receptor beta chains given below trace back to one sample, sequenced in a study of cytomegalovirus exposure and HLA in healthy donors. With 60 Vbeta and 13 Jbeta primers, the PCR was carried out. Data came from immunoSEQ multiplex PCR; TCRdb stores just in-frame clones and leaves some out. The sample table sets out roughly 120,000 clones. Sequencing used PBMCs. Receptors were obtained from a man aged 25 to 40 in good health and CMV-seronegative.

The chain links TRBV6-6 to TRBJ2-7; 8 bases align to TRBD1. Germline CDR1 is MNHNY and CDR2 is SVGAGI (reference sequence). CDR3 length: 16 residues. V trimming: 0 bases; J trimming: 5 bases; junction bases outside the gene matches: 9. The CDR3 DNA follows: TGTGCCAGCAGTTACTCCTGGACAGGGCAGCGACACGAGCAGTACTTC. Its protein is CASSYSWTGQRHEQYF.

This chain joins TRBV5-1 and TRBJ2-2; possibly TRBD2 for D (6 bases). In germline, CDR1 is SGHRS, CDR2 YFSETQ. Between the trimmed V and J ends, which lost 6 bases and 4 bases, there was a span of 16 bases. CDR3 length: 15 amino acids. This CDR3 reads CASKTLGGPTGELFF. The CDR3 nucleotides are TGCGCCAGCAAAACCCTCGGGGGTCCCACCGGGGAGCTGTTTTTT.

V gene TRBV11-2 combines with J gene TRBJ2-7; D possibly corresponds to TRBD2 (5 bases). The V end lost 4 bases, the J end lost 3 bases, and 10 bases lay between the germline ends. This CDR3 comprises 13 residues. Germline lookup yields CDR1 SGHAT and CDR2 FQNNGV. The CDR3 protein is CASSSGLLYEQYF. The CDR3 DNA follows: TGTGCCAGCAGCTCCGGACTTCTCTACGAGCAGTACTTC.

The CDR3 reads CASGTPQETQYF. CDR3 DNA sequence: TGTGCCAGCGGGACACCCCAAGAGACCCAGTACTTC. The chain recombines TRBV7-9 with TRBJ2-5; possibly TRBD1 for D (6 bases). V was trimmed by 8 bases and J by 1 base, leaving 8 bases between them. The CDR3 spans 12 residues. Germline CDR1 and CDR2: SEHNR and FQNEAQ (reference sequence).

The chain joins TRBV7-8 to TRBJ1-4; 8 nucleotides align to TRBD1. J lost 2 bases, V lost 5 bases, and 4 bases had no gene match. The germline gives CDR1 SGHVS, CDR2 FQNEAQ. The CDR3 is made up of 15 amino acids. CDR3 DNA sequence: TGTGCCAGCAGCCCTAGACAGGGGACTAATGAAAAACTGTTTTTT. It is translated as CASSPRQGTNEKLFF.

J is TRBJ2-1 and V is TRBV9, with D perhaps matching TRBD2 (5 bases). The CDR3 sequence is 13 residues long. V gave up 4 bases and J gave up 4 bases, with 9 bases separating them. The germline gives CDR1 SGDLS, CDR2 YYNGEE. The CDR3 DNA is TGTGCCAGCAGCACCGAGGGTTACAATGAGCAGTTCTTC. The encoded protein is CASSTEGYNEQFF.

This rearrangement joins TRBV27 to TRBJ2-5, with a possible D match to TRBD1 (6 bases). The CDR3 covers 13 residues. The V gene lost 8 bases and the J gene lost 2 bases, with 12 bases spanning the gap. Germline CDR1 is MNHEY and CDR2 is SMNVEV (reference sequence). The CDR3 is CASLRTAQETQYF. CDR3 coding DNA: TGTGCCAGCCTTAGGACAGCGCAAGAGACCCAGTACTTC.